This T cell receptor (beta chain) was recovered during a study of T cells in Graves' hyperthyroidism and ophthalmopathy. Study-level results: By a 13 V-J model, ophthalmopathy was set apart from stable hyperthyroidism.

It was considered stable Graves' hyperthyroidism when ophthalmopathy did not progress within 18 months. Uncontrolled infection, other autoimmune disease, pregnancy or lactation excluded patients. Concerning this clonotype itself: Its specificity is unknown.

Germline V lookup: CDR1 LGHDT, CDR2 YNNKEL (reference sequence). CDR3 length equals 15 residues. V was clipped by 4 bases and J by 0 bases, with 11 bases between them. Amplification of TCR beta CDR3 regions was performed using RNA transcripts as template. TCR CDR3 underwent first-round RT-PCR with the HTBI primer set. TCRdb re-called the multiplex PCR reads through MiXCR, storing one row per CDR3 protein. Of 600,000 to 650,000 distinct CDR3 sequences in the sample, around 15% were seen once. J is TRBJ2-3 and V is TRBV3-1, with D maybe TRBD1 (6 bases). This sequence was found in a woman aged 30 to 39 with Graves' hyperthyroidism. Material: blood. The CDR3 sequence is CASSPRDTSTDTQYF. The CDR3 nucleotides are TGTGCCAGCAGCCCCCGGGACACCAGCACAGATACGCAGTATTTT.